This TCR beta chain was found in a study of low-dose radiotherapy and immunotherapy resistance in tumors. In the study overall: Aspirin was administered orally at 300 mg daily for four cycles, commencing on cycle 1 day 1.

First-strand cDNA used TRAV- and TRBV-specific primers, covering alpha and beta chains. TCR amplification used approximately 19 PCR cycles, a constant-region primer and a V-primer adapter. TCRdb re-derived calls from the reads in MiXCR, one entry per CDR3 protein. The sample holds roughly 100,000 distinct CDR3 sequences, around 20% seen once. CDR3 size: 14 residues. Germline CDR1 reads LNHDA; CDR2 reads SQIVND (reference sequence). J gave up 0 bases and V 7 bases, and 2 bases lay outside the gene matches. As to time point: after trial treatment. This sample's treatment: LDRT plus nivolumab, ipilimumab, low-dose cyclophosphamide and aspirin (RACIN trial). Low-dose radiotherapy and low-dose cyclophosphamide, together with aspirin, ipilimumab and nivolumab, were given to donors.

The input for sequencing was PBMCs, taken after low-dose radiotherapy plus immunotherapy. The chain is built from TRBV19 and TRBJ1-1; 10 nucleotides line up with TRBD1. This TCR derives from a male donor with prostate cancer. CDR3 sequence: CASKDRGMNTEAFF. For the CDR3, the DNA is TGTGCCAGTAAGGACAGGGGGATGAACACTGAAGCTTTCTTT.